This TCR beta chain was retrieved from a study of blood T cell repertoires in COVID-19. As handled by the study authors: Nucleated cell counts were estimated from reference gene primer amplification. Sequenced by immunoSEQ multiplex PCR; TCRdb stores in-frame clones only, minus some. Clonal size and the V and J genes are those of that table, whereas D and trimming came from the DNA. The sample yields under 300,000 clones, over 65% seen once. Germline CDR1 LGHDT, CDR2 YNNKEL (reference sequence). The CDR3 consists of 15 residues. With 7 bases clipped from V and 3 bases from J, the junction kept 8 bases outside the gene matches.

The rearrangement links TRBV3-1 (or the pseudogene TRBV3-2) to TRBJ2-3; 9 nucleotides match TRBD1. The TCR originated in a woman at least 80 years old with acute or convalescent COVID-19. Input material: peripheral blood. CDR3: CASTTLGQGTDTQYF. The DNA for the CDR3 is TGTGCCAGCACTACCCTCGGACAGGGGACAGATACGCAGTATTTT.